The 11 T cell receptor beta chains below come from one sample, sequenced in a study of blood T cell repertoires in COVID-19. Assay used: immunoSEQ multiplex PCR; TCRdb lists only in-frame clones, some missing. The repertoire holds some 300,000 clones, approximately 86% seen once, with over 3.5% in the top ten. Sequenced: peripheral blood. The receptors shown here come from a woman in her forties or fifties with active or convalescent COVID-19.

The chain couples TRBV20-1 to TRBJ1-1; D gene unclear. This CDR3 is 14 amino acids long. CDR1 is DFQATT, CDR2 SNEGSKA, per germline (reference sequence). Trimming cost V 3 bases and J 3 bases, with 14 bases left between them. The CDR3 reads CSASDTTGDTEAFF. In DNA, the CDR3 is TGCAGTGCTAGTGATACCACCGGGGACACTGAAGCTTTCTTT.

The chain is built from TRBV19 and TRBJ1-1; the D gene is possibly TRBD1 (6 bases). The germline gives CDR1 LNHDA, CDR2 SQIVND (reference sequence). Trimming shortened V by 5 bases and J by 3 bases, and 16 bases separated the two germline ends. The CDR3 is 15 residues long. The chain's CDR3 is CASSATTGSDTEAFF. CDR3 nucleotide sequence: TGTGCCAGTAGTGCTACCACAGGGTCGGACACTGAAGCTTTCTTT.

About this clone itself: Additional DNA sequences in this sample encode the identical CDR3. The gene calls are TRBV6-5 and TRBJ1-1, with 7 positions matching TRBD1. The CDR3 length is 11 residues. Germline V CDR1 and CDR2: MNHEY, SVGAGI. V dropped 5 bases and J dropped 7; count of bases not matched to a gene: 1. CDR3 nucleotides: TGTGCCAGCAGTAGACAGGGTGAAGCTTTCTTT. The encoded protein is CASSRQGEAFF.

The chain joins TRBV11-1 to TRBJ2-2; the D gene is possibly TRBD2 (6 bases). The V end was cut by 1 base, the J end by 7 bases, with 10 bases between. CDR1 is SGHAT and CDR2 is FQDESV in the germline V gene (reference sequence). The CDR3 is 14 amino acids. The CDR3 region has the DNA TGTGCCAGCAGCTTAGACCGGGAGTTCGGGGAGCTGTTTTTT. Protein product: CASSLDREFGELFF.

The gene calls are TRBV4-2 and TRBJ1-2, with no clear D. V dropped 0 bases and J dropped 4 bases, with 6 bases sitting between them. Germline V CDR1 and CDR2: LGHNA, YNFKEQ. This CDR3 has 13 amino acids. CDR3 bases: TGTGCCAGCAGCCAAGAAAGGAGCTATGGCTACACCTTC. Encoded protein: CASSQERSYGYTF.

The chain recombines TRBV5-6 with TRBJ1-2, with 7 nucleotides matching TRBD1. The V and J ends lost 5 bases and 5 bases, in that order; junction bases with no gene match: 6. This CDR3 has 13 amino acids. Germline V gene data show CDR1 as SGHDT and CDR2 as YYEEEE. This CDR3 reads CASRETGKYGYTF. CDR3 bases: TGTGCCAGCAGGGAGACAGGGAAATATGGCTACACCTTC.

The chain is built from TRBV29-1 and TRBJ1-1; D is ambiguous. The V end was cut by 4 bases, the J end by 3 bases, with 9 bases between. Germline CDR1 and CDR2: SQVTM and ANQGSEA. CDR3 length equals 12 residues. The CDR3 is CSVGERDTEAFF. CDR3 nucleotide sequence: TGCAGCGTTGGGGAGAGGGACACTGAAGCTTTCTTT.

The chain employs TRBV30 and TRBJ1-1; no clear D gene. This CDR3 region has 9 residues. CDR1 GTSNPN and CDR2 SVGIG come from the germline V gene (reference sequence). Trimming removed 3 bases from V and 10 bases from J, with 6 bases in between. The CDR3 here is CAWREGAFF. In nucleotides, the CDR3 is TGTGCCTGGAGAGAGGGAGCTTTCTTT.

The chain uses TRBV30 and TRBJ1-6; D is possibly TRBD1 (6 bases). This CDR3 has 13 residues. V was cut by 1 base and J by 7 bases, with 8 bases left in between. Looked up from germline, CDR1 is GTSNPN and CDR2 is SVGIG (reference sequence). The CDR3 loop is CAWSEDSNSPLHF. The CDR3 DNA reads TGTGCCTGGAGTGAGGACAGCAATTCACCCCTCCACTTT.

The CDR3 reads CASSGGTEETQYF. CDR3 DNA sequence: TGTGCCAGCAGCGGGGGGACAGAAGAGACCCAGTACTTC. The rearrangement joins TRBV5-4 to TRBJ2-5; D is possibly TRBD1 (7 bases). Deletions cut 4 bases from V and 3 bases from J, with 10 bases between. This CDR3 region has 13 residues. Germline assignment: CDR1 SGHNT and CDR2 YYREEE (reference sequence).

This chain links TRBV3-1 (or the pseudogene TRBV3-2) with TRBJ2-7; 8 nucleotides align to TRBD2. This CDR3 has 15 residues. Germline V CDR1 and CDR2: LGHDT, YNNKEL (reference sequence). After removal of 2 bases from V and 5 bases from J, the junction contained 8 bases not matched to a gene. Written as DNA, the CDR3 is TGTGCCAGCAGCCAACCCGGGACTAGGACAGACGAGCAGTACTTC. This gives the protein CASSQPGTRTDEQYF.